The next 13 T cell receptor beta chains were all read from a single sample in a study of identical twins. TCRdb redid the calling of the 5' RACE reads with MiXCR, one entry per CDR3 protein. The sample records hundreds of thousands of distinct CDR3 sequences, over 8.5% being singletons. These same data were also listed under a study on yellow fever vaccine responses in identical twins.

Sequences were obtained from PBMCs. These receptors came from a woman aged 18-29 years in good health.

There are many counts of this clonotype. This rearrangement joins TRBV12-3 or TRBV12-4 to TRBJ2-6; tentatively, D is TRBD1 (7 bases). V lost 6 bases, J lost 4 bases, and 16 bases lay in between. The CDR3 is 16 amino acids. DNA of the CDR3: TGTGCCAGCAGGAAACAGGGGCTAGCGGGGGCCAACGTCCTGACTTTC. Encoded protein: CASRKQGLAGANVLTF.

As regards this clonotype: The CDR3 end shows no conserved phenylalanine or tryptophan, and so a read error is likely. The V and J genes are TRBV7-9 and TRBJ2-1; D is undetermined. V was trimmed by 3 bases and J by 6 bases, leaving 0 bases between them. The CDR3 sequence is 10 residues long. Per the germline V gene, CDR1 is SEHNR and CDR2 is FQNEAQ (reference sequence). Here the CDR3 reads CASSFNEQFL. CDR3 DNA sequence: TGTGCCAGCAGCTTCAATGAGCAGTTCCTC.

In its sample, this clonotype was seen a few times. This chain links TRBV7-9 with TRBJ2-7; a weak D match, TRBD2 (6 bases). CDR3 length: 14 residues. Germline CDR1 is SEHNR and CDR2 is FQNEAQ (reference sequence). V lost 2 bases and J lost 3, with 11 bases in between. The CDR3 here is CASSLTRDHYEQYF. In DNA, the CDR3 is TGTGCCAGCAGCTTAACGCGGGACCACTACGAGCAGTACTTC. Filled out from reference TRBV7-9 and TRBJ2-7, the complete variable domain reads DTGVSQNPRHKITKRGQNVTFRCDPISEHNRLYWYRQTLGQGPEFLTYFQNEAQLEKSRLLSDRFSAERPKGSFSTLEIQRTEQGDSAMYLCASSLTRDHYEQYFGPGTRLTVT.

The sample holds many counts of this clonotype. The chain carries TRBV20-1 and TRBJ2-5; D might be TRBD1 or TRBD2, each matching 5 bases. V was cut by 1 base and J by 4 bases, with 10 bases left in between. The V gene's germline CDR1 is DFQATT and CDR2 SNEGSKA (reference sequence). The CDR3 extends over 13 amino acids. CDR3: CSARVIGGETQYF. DNA of the CDR3: TGCAGTGCTAGAGTTATTGGGGGAGAGACCCAGTACTTC.

About this clonotype: One junction end does not reproduce the germline sequence, and a read error may be involved. The J gene is TRBJ2-3, the V gene TRBV9, with 10 bases lining up with TRBD1. The CDR3 totals 16 residues. In germline, CDR1 is SGDLS, CDR2 YYNGEE. The CDR3: CASSDPGTGAPDTKYF. DNA of the CDR3: TGTGCCAGCAGCGACCCCGGGACAGGGGCTCCAGATACGAAGTATTTT. The full variable domain, in which reference TRBV9 and TRBJ2-3 provide the parts outside the CDR3, is DSGVTQTPKHLITATGQRVTLRCSPRSGDLSVYWYQQSLDQGLQFLIQYYNGEERAKGNILERFSAQQFPDLHSELNLSSLELGDSALYFCASSDPGTGAPDTKYFGPGTRLTVL.

The chain couples TRBV7-9 to TRBJ2-1, with TRBD2 matching over 11 bases. V lost 4 bases and J lost 10; bases outside the gene matches: 9. The length of the CDR3 is 15 residues. Looked up from germline, CDR1 is SEHNR and CDR2 is FQNEAQ (reference sequence). CDR3 residues: CASSSLIGLAGEQFF. CDR3 bases: TGTGCCAGCAGCTCTTTGATCGGACTAGCGGGCGAGCAGTTCTTC. The full variable domain, in which reference TRBV7-9 and TRBJ2-1 provide the parts outside the CDR3, is DTGVSQNPRHKITKRGQNVTFRCDPISEHNRLYWYRQTLGQGPEFLTYFQNEAQLEKSRLLSDRFSAERPKGSFSTLEIQRTEQGDSAMYLCASSSLIGLAGEQFFGPGTRLTVL.

The genes are TRBV10-3 and TRBJ2-1, with 16 positions matching TRBD2. V gave up 1 base and J gave up 0 bases; unmatched junction bases: 3. CDR1 and CDR2 (germline): ENHRY, SYGVKD. The CDR3 has 19 residues. The CDR3 DNA sequence: TGTGCCATCAGTGAGTTGGGACTAGCGGGAGGGCCCTCCTACAATGAGCAGTTCTTC. It specifies CAISELGLAGGPSYNEQFF.

This rearrangement joins TRBV20-1 to TRBJ2-7; TRBD1 or TRBD2 may be the D gene (5 bases each). This CDR3 is 15 amino acids long. Germline V gene sequence: CDR1 DFQATT, CDR2 SNEGSKA (reference sequence). The ends were cut back, 0 bases at V and 2 bases at J, with 14 bases in the middle. This chain's CDR3 is CSARDLDEGTYEQYF. In nucleotides, the CDR3 is TGCAGTGCTAGAGATTTGGATGAGGGGACCTACGAGCAGTACTTC.

This sequence joins TRBV6-1 and TRBJ2-3; the D gene is possibly TRBD1 (6 bases). CDR1 is MNHNS and CDR2 is SASEGT in the germline V gene. Trimming took off 3 bases at V and 6 bases at J, with 19 bases between the two ends. This CDR3 has 16 residues. CDR3 sequence: CASSDWDTQPTDTQYF. Written as DNA, the CDR3 is TGTGCCAGCAGTGACTGGGACACGCAACCAACCGATACGCAGTATTTT.

In its sample, this clonotype was seen a few times. The chain carries TRBV10-3 and TRBJ2-3, with D maybe TRBD1 (5 bases). The V gene lost 7 bases and the J gene lost 1 base, with 9 bases spanning the gap. This CDR3 is built from 13 residues. Germline CDR1 ENHRY, CDR2 SYGVKD. The CDR3, as DNA: TGTGCCATCAAGGAACAGGGCACAGATACGCAGTATTTT. As protein: CAIKEQGTDTQYF.

This clonotype was observed a handful of times. This chain links TRBV4-3 with TRBJ2-1; the match to TRBD2 covers 7 bases. J was trimmed by 4 bases and V by 4 bases; bases with no gene match: 19. Per germline, CDR1 LGHNA and CDR2 YSLEER. The CDR3 is 19 amino acids. CDR3: CASSPIGLADALGYNEQFF. The CDR3 nucleotides read TGCGCCAGCAGCCCTATAGGGCTAGCGGACGCTCTGGGGTACAATGAGCAGTTCTTC.

This clonotype was picked up a small number of times. The J gene is TRBJ1-2, the V gene TRBV19, with D possibly being TRBD1 (6 bases). CDR1 and CDR2 (germline): LNHDA, SQIVND (reference sequence). This CDR3 comprises 16 residues. V lost 2 bases, J lost 4 bases, and 17 bases lay in between. CDR3 residues: CASSIIRDKPPYGYTF. The CDR3 nucleotides read TGTGCCAGTAGTATAATCCGGGACAAGCCCCCCTATGGCTACACCTTC.

This clonotype has a handful of counts. The V call is TRBV5-1, the J call TRBJ1-1; 10 bases match TRBD1. Germline V gives CDR1 SGHRS, CDR2 YFSETQ. The CDR3 extends over 14 amino acids. With V trimmed by 4 bases and J by 6 bases, 6 bases remained unmatched. The CDR3 DNA is TGCGCCAGCAGCAGTTGGACAGGGGGACCTGAAGCTTTCTTT. It translates to CASSSWTGGPEAFF.